What follows are 15 T cell receptor beta chains derived from one specimen sequenced in a study of spatial heterogeneity in lung cancer. The antigens these receptors bind are not known. Specified time point: sample taken at primary tumor resection. A single record per CDR3 protein comes from TCRdb applying MiXCR to the 5' RACE reads. The sample holds 23,000 or so distinct CDR3 sequences, 6.4% seen once. Study-wide findings and caveats: In tumors, expanded intratumoral alpha and beta TCR counts tracked mutation counts.

Material: lung tumor tissue, obtained at surgery. The receptors originated from a male donor with early-stage non-small cell lung cancer.

The V and J genes are TRBV7-2 and TRBJ2-1; 12 bases are shared with TRBD1. The V segment lost 4 bases and the J segment 7 bases; nucleotides outside the gene matches: 5. Germline CDR1 is SGHTA and CDR2 is FQGNSA. The CDR3 has 15 amino acids. The CDR3 DNA sequence: TGTGCCAGCAGCTCGCGGGACAGGGGGCTGAATGAGCAGTTCTTC. Residues: CASSSRDRGLNEQFF.

This clonotype was found many times. This rearrangement joins TRBV29-1 to TRBJ1-1; 7 bases match TRBD1. The CDR3 contains 13 residues. The germline V gene encodes CDR1 SQVTM and CDR2 ANQGSEA. V shed 1 base and J 4 bases; nucleotides not matched to a gene: 3. This CDR3 reads CSVEGQGLTEAFF. As DNA, the CDR3 is TGCAGCGTTGAAGGACAGGGTCTCACTGAAGCTTTCTTT.

This clonotype was counted a few times. The rearrangement links TRBV20-1 to TRBJ2-7, with 12 bases lining up with TRBD2. This CDR3 region has 17 residues. J was trimmed by 4 bases and V by 4 bases; bases with no gene match: 14. The germline V gene has CDR1 DFQATT and CDR2 SNEGSKA (reference sequence). CDR3 bases: TGCAGTGCTATTCTAGCGGGGGGGCTAATCTCCGGGTACGAGCAGTACTTC. This encodes CSAILAGGLISGYEQYF.

This clonotype came up a few times. This chain links TRBV20-1 with TRBJ2-1; TRBD2 matches at 8 bases. This CDR3 is built from 14 residues. Germline CDR1 DFQATT, CDR2 SNEGSKA (reference sequence). The chain's CDR3 is CSAPGLGDYNEQFF. CDR3 in DNA: TGCAGCGCCCCGGGACTAGGAGACTACAATGAGCAGTTCTTC.

This clonotype showed up many times. CDR3 nucleotides: TGTGCCAGCAGCATGGGGACAGGGATGAGCCAAGAGACCCAGTACTTC. It codes for CASSMGTGMSQETQYF. The chain employs TRBV7-6 and TRBJ2-5; TRBD1 agrees at 9 bases. With V trimmed by 5 bases and J by 1 base, 8 bases remained unmatched. This CDR3 comprises 16 residues. Germline V CDR1 and CDR2: SGHVS, FNYEAQ. The variable domain in full, completed from reference TRBV7-6 and TRBJ2-5, reads GAGVSQSPRYKVTKRGQDVALRCDPISGHVSLYWYRQALGQGPEFLTYFNYEAQQDKSGLPNDRFSAERPEGSISTLTIQRTEQRDSAMYRCASSMGTGMSQETQYFGPGTRLLVL.

This clonotype has ten or more counts. The chain uses TRBV6-5 and TRBJ2-1; weak D call: TRBD1 (6 bases). V was trimmed by 4 bases and J by 7 bases, leaving 20 bases between them. CDR1 and CDR2 (germline): MNHEY, SVGAGI. This CDR3 has 16 amino acids. DNA for the CDR3: TGTGCCAGCAGTTCTGCCGGCAGGGGCCCGAGGAATGAGCAGTTCTTC. It codes for CASSSAGRGPRNEQFF.

There are many counts of this clonotype. This chain uses TRBV29-1 with TRBJ2-1; no definite D call. This CDR3 is built from 12 residues. V was pared by 7 bases and J by 3 bases, with 10 bases between. The germline V gene encodes CDR1 SQVTM and CDR2 ANQGSEA. Written as DNA, the CDR3 is TGCAGCGGGGCTGACGTCTACAATGAGCAGTTCTTC. Its protein is CSGADVYNEQFF.

In regard to this clonotype: A junction end diverges from the germline sequence, so it may reflect a read error. The chain links TRBV28 to TRBJ2-7; a possible D gene is TRBD1 (5 bases). The germline V gene encodes CDR1 MDHEN and CDR2 SYDVKM. This CDR3 spans 14 amino acids. The chain's CDR3 is CASRLQDNSYEQHF. The DNA of the CDR3 is TGTGCCAGCAGACTACAGGATAATTCCTACGAGCAGCACTTC.

This clonotype was seen at least ten times. V gene TRBV3-1 combines with J gene TRBJ2-1; TRBD2 aligns across 7 bases. The V segment lost 5 bases and the J segment 8 bases; nucleotides outside the gene matches: 9. This CDR3 is built from 14 residues. Germline V gene lookup returns CDR1 LGHDT and CDR2 YNNKEL (reference sequence). CDR3 sequence reads: CASSSSGSRDEQFF. The DNA for the CDR3 is TGTGCCAGCAGCTCTAGCGGCAGTCGGGATGAGCAGTTCTTC.

There are many counts of this clonotype. The chain is built from TRBV7-9 and TRBJ1-5, with unresolved D. The CDR3 spans 12 residues. Deletions cut 2 bases from V and 8 bases from J, with 7 bases between. Germline-derived CDR1 and CDR2 are SEHNR and FQNEAQ (reference sequence). This CDR3 is CASSLPDEPQHF. Written as DNA, the CDR3 is TGTGCCAGCAGCTTACCGGATGAGCCCCAGCATTTT.

The V gene is TRBV29-1, the J gene TRBJ2-2; perhaps D is TRBD1 or TRBD2 (5 bases each). V lost 7 bases, J lost 7 bases, and 13 bases lay in between. The CDR3 has 12 amino acids. The germline CDR1 and CDR2 sequences are SQVTM and ANQGSEA. Here the CDR3 reads CSAPGPDGELFF. Written as DNA, the CDR3 is TGCAGCGCCCCGGGACCGGACGGGGAGCTGTTTTTT.

This clonotype appeared many times. The chain joins TRBV5-5 to TRBJ1-1; possible D gene TRBD1, 6 bases. Trimming removed 0 bases from V and 3 bases from J, with 6 bases in between. The germline gives CDR1 SGHKS, CDR2 YYEKEE (reference sequence). This CDR3 spans 13 amino acids. This chain's CDR3 is CASSLDRDTEAFF. The CDR3 DNA follows: TGTGCCAGCAGCTTGGACAGGGACACTGAAGCTTTCTTT.

In its sample, this clonotype was seen many times. The chain employs TRBV7-8 and TRBJ2-2; D remains unclear. CDR3 length equals 15 residues. Per the germline V gene, CDR1 is SGHVS and CDR2 is FQNEAQ. The germline V and J ends were trimmed by 7 bases and 3 bases, with 15 bases remaining between them. CDR3 sequence (DNA): TGTGCCAGCACTTCCACGAGGTCCTACACCGGGGAGCTGTTTTTT. Amino acids: CASTSTRSYTGELFF.

This clonotype was counted ten times or more. The chain has TRBV6-5 and TRBJ2-7, with D unclear. This CDR3 comprises 14 residues. CDR1 MNHEY and CDR2 SVGAGI come from the germline V gene. Trimming shortened V by 5 bases and J by 0 bases, and 11 bases separated the two germline ends. DNA of the CDR3: TGTGCCAGCAGTAGAGAAGCCCGCTCCTACGAGCAGTACTTC. Protein product: CASSREARSYEQYF.

This clonotype was seen at least ten times. The rearrangement uses TRBV10-3 and TRBJ2-7; D gene uncertain. V was clipped by 2 bases and J by 5 bases, with 10 bases between them. The CDR3 consists of 13 residues. Germline V gene sequence: CDR1 ENHRY, CDR2 SYGVKD. This chain's CDR3 is CAISEGIGNEQYF. The CDR3 DNA sequence: TGTGCCATCAGTGAGGGGATTGGAAACGAGCAGTACTTC.